The rows below give T cell receptor beta chains drawn from one sample of a study of blood T cell repertoires in COVID-19. The data were produced by immunoSEQ multiplex PCR, yet TCRdb's version contains in-frame clones alone and is incomplete. Seen here are more than 85,000 clones, about four fifths observed once, and the top ten hold roughly 9.4%. Source material: peripheral blood. These receptors originate from a woman between 65 and 79 years old with acute or convalescent COVID-19. Each CDR3 is given with its conserved first and last residue. The D gene is left open where the match is weak. Not all rows give a size; the values are once, few, many and, for expanded clones, a class.

J	size	V	D	DNA	CDR3
TRBJ1-1	-	TRBV5-1	-	TGCGCCAGCAGCCCCGGCAGGGGGAACACTGAAGCTTTCTTT	CASSPGRGNTEAFF
TRBJ2-1	-	TRBV9	-	TGTGCCAGCAGCGTAGCCGGGGGCAATGAGCAGTTCTTC	CASSVAGGNEQFF
TRBJ1-5	once	TRBV6-1	-	TGTGCCAGCAGTGAAGCCCCTCATCAGCCCCAGCATTTT	CASSEAPHQPQHF
TRBJ2-1	-	TRBV29-1	TRBD1	TGCAGCGTTGAAGACGGACAGGGTGATGAGCAGTTCTTC	CSVEDGQGDEQFF
TRBJ1-4	once	TRBV7-2	TRBD1	TGTGCCAGCAGCTTACAGGGGGCTTTGGGTAATGAAAAACTGTTTTTT	CASSLQGALGNEKLFF
TRBJ1-2	-	TRBV28	TRBD1	TGTGCCAGCAGTACCCCGGACAGGTATCTCTATGGCTACACCTTC	CASSTPDRYLYGYTF
TRBJ2-1	-	TRBV20-1	TRBD2	TGCAGTGCTAGAGATGGGACTAAGCAGTTCTTC	CSARDGTKQFF
TRBJ1-6	-	TRBV2	TRBD1	TGTGCCAGCAGGGGACAGGTCGGTTCACCCCTCCACTTT	CASRGQVGSPLHF
TRBJ2-1	-	TRBV7-7	TRBD1	TGTGCCAGCAGCCCTGACAGGGGTTCATACAATGAGCAGTTCTTC	CASSPDRGSYNEQFF
TRBJ2-3	-	TRBV15	-	TGTGCCACCAGCAGAGGTGGGGGGATCACAGATACGCAGTATTTT	CATSRGGGITDTQYF
TRBJ1-6	-	TRBV2	-	TGTGCCAGCAGGTACCAGTCCTATAATTCACCCCTCCACTTT	CASRYQSYNSPLHF
TRBJ2-2	-	TRBV2	-	TGTGCCAGCAGTATAACCCAGGGTGGCACCGGGGAGCTGTTTTTT	CASSITQGGTGELFF
TRBJ2-1	-	TRBV5-6	TRBD1	TGTGCCAGCAGCCTAAAGGACAGGTTAGGCAATGAGCAGTTCTTC	CASSLKDRLGNEQFF
TRBJ1-1	-	TRBV7-9	TRBD1	TGTGCCAGCAGCTTACGGACAGGGGTCGGCACTGAAGCTTTCTTT	CASSLRTGVGTEAFF
TRBJ2-2	-	TRBV3-1/TRBV3-2	TRBD2	TGTGCCAGCAGCCCAAAACTAGCGCCGAACACCGGGGAGCTGTTTTTT	CASSPKLAPNTGELFF
TRBJ1-2	-	TRBV7-9	TRBD1	TGTGCCAGCAGTTCGGGACAGGTGCGGCTCTATGGCTACACCTTC	CASSSGQVRLYGYTF
TRBJ1-5	-	TRBV4-3	-	TGCGCCAGCAGCCAAGGGAGAAGTAATCAGCCCCAGCATTTT	CASSQGRSNQPQHF
TRBJ1-4	-	TRBV3-1/TRBV3-2	-	TGTGCCAGCAGCCACGTATTAGGGGCTAATGAAAAACTGTTTTTT	CASSHVLGANEKLFF
TRBJ2-2	-	TRBV10-3	-	TGTGCCATCAGTGGAGGGGGACCCACCGGGGAGCTGTTTTTT	CAISGGGPTGELFF
TRBJ2-7	-	TRBV11-3	-	TGTGCCAGCAGCTTTCGAGGGGACAACTATTGCTACGAGCAGTACTTC	CASSFRGDNYCYEQYF
TRBJ2-3	once	TRBV9	-	TGTGCCAGCTCCCGTCTCACAGATACGCAGTATTTT	CASSRLTDTQYF
TRBJ1-6	-	TRBV12-5	-	TGTGCTAGTGGTTTGGTTTCAGGGGCAGCCTCCTATAATTCACCCCTCCACTTT	CASGLVSGAASYNSPLHF
TRBJ2-7	-	TRBV19	TRBD1	TGTGCCAGTAGTACGACAGGGGCAGGGTACGAGCAGTACTTC	CASSTTGAGYEQYF
TRBJ2-7	once	TRBV4-3	-	TGCGCCAGCAGCCAAGCTTGGGGGCCCACCAACGAGCAGTACTTC	CASSQAWGPTNEQYF
TRBJ1-5	once	TRBV5-8	-	TGTGCCAGCACCAAATGGGAGGGCAATCAGCCCCAGCATTTT	CASTKWEGNQPQHF
TRBJ2-5	-	TRBV29-1	TRBD2	TGCAGCGTAAGCGGGACTAGCGGGAGGTTAGAGACCCAGTACTTC	CSVSGTSGRLETQYF
TRBJ1-6	-	TRBV27	-	TGTGCCAGCAGTTCAACAGGGTTTAATTCACCCCTCCACTTT	CASSSTGFNSPLHF
TRBJ2-7	-	TRBV12-3/TRBV12-4	-	TGTGCCAGCAGTTTACACAGCTACGAGCAGTACTTC	CASSLHSYEQYF
TRBJ1-5	-	TRBV6-6	-	TGTGCCAGCAGTTATGTCGACAGAGACCAGCCCCAGCATTTT	CASSYVDRDQPQHF
TRBJ2-3	-	TRBV2	-	TGTGCCAGCAGCTCAGATCTAGCTAGCACAGATACGCAGTATTTT	CASSSDLASTDTQYF
TRBJ1-2	-	TRBV3-1/TRBV3-2	-	TGTGCCAGCAGCCATGGGGCGGGCAGGGGAAGTGGCTACACCTTC	CASSHGAGRGSGYTF
TRBJ2-7	-	TRBV4-2	-	TGTGCCAGCAGCCAACCGGCAGGGGGAGGACCCCCGGGACCCTACGAGCAGTACTTC	CASSQPAGGGPPGPYEQYF
TRBJ2-3	few	TRBV5-1	-	TGCGCCAGCAGCTTGGAGCAGACTACGGATACGCAGTATTTT	CASSLEQTTDTQYF
TRBJ2-1	-	TRBV29-1	-	TGCAGCGTTGAAGGCTACCACGAGGGCAATGAGCAGTTCTTC	CSVEGYHEGNEQFF
TRBJ1-1	-	TRBV7-2	-	TGTGCCAGCAGCTTAGGGACAGTGAACACTGAAGCTTTCTTT	CASSLGTVNTEAFF
TRBJ2-1	-	TRBV5-8	-	TGTGCCAGCAGCTTGAGGAGGGACTCCTACAATGAGCAGTTCTTC	CASSLRRDSYNEQFF
TRBJ1-3	-	TRBV28	-	TGTGCCAGCAGTTTAGGAGGGGTCGGAAACACCATATATTTT	CASSLGGVGNTIYF
TRBJ1-6	-	TRBV6-1	-	TGTGCCAGCAGTGAAATATTAGGCGCCTCCAGGACTTTGGTCCACTTT	CASSEILGASRTLVHF
TRBJ1-5	-	TRBV6-5	-	TGTGCCAGCAGCAAGGAGGGTAGGCCCCAGCATTTT	CASSKEGRPQHF
TRBJ2-7	-	TRBV11-2	-	TGTGCCAGCAGCTTAGATAGTGGACACAACTACGAGCAGTACTTC	CASSLDSGHNYEQYF
TRBJ2-2	-	TRBV6-5	-	TGTGCCAGCAGCCGGAACACCGGGGAGCTGTTTTTT	CASSRNTGELFF
TRBJ1-1	-	TRBV4-3	TRBD1	TGCGCCAGCAGCCCGGGACAGGGTTTGAACACTGAAGCTTTCTTT	CASSPGQGLNTEAFF
TRBJ2-3	-	TRBV3-1/TRBV3-2	TRBD2	TGTGCCAGCAGCCAATCCTCAACGGGAGGGCACCCAGATACGCAGTATTTT	CASSQSSTGGHPDTQYF
TRBJ1-6	once	TRBV5-1	TRBD1	TGCGCCAGCAGCTTGGAGTCGCCGGGACAGTCCTCAACTTCATATAATTCACCCCTCCACTTT	CASSLESPGQSSTSYNSPLHF
TRBJ1-1	-	TRBV6-6	TRBD1	TGTGCCAGCAGCCAGGGGGCCGGGAACACTGAAGCTTTCTTT	CASSQGAGNTEAFF
TRBJ1-4	-	TRBV18	TRBD1	TGTGCCAGCTCACCAGGGACAGGGACTGGAAAACTGTTTTTT	CASSPGTGTGKLFF
TRBJ2-7	-	TRBV7-8	TRBD2	TGTGCCAGCAGCACCTCGACTAGCAGTGAGCAGTACTTC	CASSTSTSSEQYF
TRBJ1-1	few	TRBV3-1/TRBV3-2	-	TGTGCCAGCAGCCAAGCGGTCAGCGCCGCTGAAGCTTTCTTT	CASSQAVSAAEAFF
TRBJ1-2	-	TRBV19	-	TGTGCCAGTAGTATGATCGAACGTGCAGGGGCCTATGGCTACACCTTC	CASSMIERAGAYGYTF